One and the same sample provided the 4 T cell receptor beta chains below, sequenced in a study of OX40 agonist ivuxolimab in advanced cancers. Here immunoSEQ multiplex PCR was the method, and the copy in TCRdb shows in-frame clones only, minus some. The sample holds tens of thousands of clones; around 83% are singletons and the top ten take about 0.41%. The material sequenced was CD4+ or CD8+ T cells sorted from blood, taken in a trial of the OX40 agonist ivuxolimab. The receptors originated from an adult with an advanced solid tumor such as melanoma, head and neck, liver or kidney cancer.

This clone was seen once. V usage is TRBV11-1 and J usage is TRBJ2-4; the match to TRBD1 covers 8 bases. V shed 1 base, J shed 3 bases, and the junction held 5 bases outside the gene matches. This CDR3 is built from 16 residues. Germline V CDR1 and CDR2: SGHAT, FQDESV (reference sequence). The CDR3 nucleotides read TGTGCCAGCAGCTTAGGACAGGGGTCGGGCAAAAACATTCAGTACTTC. It codes for CASSLGQGSGKNIQYF.

The V call is TRBV7-9, the J call TRBJ1-3; a weak D match, TRBD1 (5 bases). Trimming cost V 4 bases and J 6 bases, with 16 bases left between them. The germline gives CDR1 SEHNR, CDR2 FQNEAQ (reference sequence). This CDR3 region has 15 residues. The chain's CDR3 is CASSSNQGSLNTIYF. CDR3 bases: TGTGCCAGCAGCTCCAATCAGGGTTCCCTAAACACCATATATTTT.

The chain carries TRBV19 and TRBJ2-7, with 7 bases aligning to TRBD2. The germline V gene has CDR1 LNHDA and CDR2 SQIVND (reference sequence). With V trimmed by 2 bases and J by 2 bases, 6 bases remained unmatched. CDR3 length: 15 residues. CDR3 bases: TGTGCCAGTAGTATATTGGGGGGGAATACCTACGAGCAGTACTTC. Translation: CASSILGGNTYEQYF.

The rearrangement links TRBV5-1 to TRBJ1-2; possibly TRBD1 for D (6 bases). Deletions cut 5 bases from V and 6 bases from J, with 17 bases between. Germline-derived CDR1 and CDR2 are SGHRS and YFSETQ. This CDR3 contains 14 residues. The CDR3 coding sequence is TGCGCCAGCAGTTCCGCAGGGGTTCTCGATGGCTACACCTTC. It yields the protein CASSSAGVLDGYTF. Combining the CDR3 with reference TRBV5-1 and TRBJ1-2 gives the whole variable domain KAGVTQTPRYLIKTRGQQVTLSCSPISGHRSVSWYQQTPGQGLQFLFEYFSETQRNKGNFPGRFSGRQFSNSRSEMNVSTLELGDSALYLCASSSAGVLDGYTFGSGTRLTVV.